The 20 T cell receptor beta chains reported below all come from one sample, sequenced in a study of blood T cell repertoires in COVID-19. Generated by immunoSEQ multiplex PCR, the TCRdb table keeps only in-frame clones and is missing some. The repertoire has more than 10,000 clones, around 91% of them found once; the top ten carry over 9.5%. Input material: peripheral blood. These receptors were collected from a human donor in a cohort sampled during active COVID-19.

This rearrangement joins TRBV6-1 to TRBJ1-2; a weak D match, TRBD1 (5 bases). Germline V gene lookup returns CDR1 MNHNS and CDR2 SASEGT. This CDR3 has 15 amino acids. V lost 2 bases and J lost 6, with 16 bases in between. The CDR3 loop is CASSELKGSVNGYTF. Written as DNA, the CDR3 is TGTGCCAGCAGTGAACTAAAGGGGTCGGTAAATGGCTACACCTTC.

The V gene is TRBV7-2, the J gene TRBJ1-4; 9 bases map to TRBD1. V lost 5 bases, J lost 5 bases, and 12 bases stayed unmatched. The germline CDR1 and CDR2 sequences are SGHTA and FQGNSA. The CDR3 sequence is 17 residues long. The CDR3 coding sequence is TGTGCCAGCAGCCAGACAGGGGGGCATGTAGGGAATGAAAAACTGTTTTTT. It translates to CASSQTGGHVGNEKLFF. The entire variable domain, with the rest obtained from reference TRBV7-2 and TRBJ1-4, is as follows: GAGVSQSPSNKVTEKGKDVELRCDPISGHTALYWYRQSLGQGLEFLIYFQGNSAPDKSGLPSDRFSAERTGGSVSTLTIQRTQQEDSAVYLCASSQTGGHVGNEKLFFGSGTQLSVL.

The gene calls are TRBV11-2 and TRBJ1-2; a possible D gene is TRBD1 (5 bases). Germline V gene lookup returns CDR1 SGHAT and CDR2 FQNNGV. The CDR3 runs 14 residues. Trimming stripped 1 base from V and 0 bases from J, with 6 bases between. The CDR3 spells CASSLGGTNYGYTF. The CDR3 nucleotides are TGTGCCAGCAGCTTAGGGGGCACTAACTATGGCTACACCTTC.

This chain connects TRBV21-1 to TRBJ2-7; TRBD1 is the table's D call, not checked against the DNA. TRBV21-1 is given as a pseudogene. CDR3 length: 16 amino acids. The CDR3 reads CASSKGRQEPPCEQYF. In nucleotides, the CDR3 is TGTGCCAGCAGCAAAGGCAGACAGGAACCACCGTGTGAGCAGTACTTC.

This chain uses TRBV28 with TRBJ1-5, with D possibly TRBD1 on 5 matching bases. The CDR3 is 15 residues long. Looked up from germline, CDR1 is MDHEN and CDR2 is SYDVKM. V was trimmed by 3 bases and J by 3 bases, leaving 12 bases between them. CDR3 in DNA: TGTGCCAGCAGTTTGGTGGACATCGCCAATCAGCCCCAGCATTTT. It specifies CASSLVDIANQPQHF.

V gene TRBV4-3 combines with J gene TRBJ2-6, with no clear D. Germline-derived CDR1 and CDR2 are LGHNA and YSLEER. The CDR3 has 18 amino acids. Trimming cost V 0 bases and J 0 bases, with 12 bases left between them. The CDR3 here is CASSQEPGSSSGANVLTF. DNA for the CDR3: TGCGCCAGCAGCCAAGAACCGGGTTCAAGCTCTGGGGCCAACGTCCTGACTTTC.

J is TRBJ1-1 and V is TRBV4-3, with D possibly matching TRBD1 (5 bases). The CDR3 totals 13 residues. Trimming took off 4 bases at V and 0 bases at J, with 6 bases between the two ends. Germline values: CDR1 LGHNA, CDR2 YSLEER. The CDR3 reads CASSRGLNTEAFF. Here the CDR3 DNA reads TGCGCCAGCAGCCGGGGCCTGAACACTGAAGCTTTCTTT.

The CDR3 region is CASSWTLNTEAFF. The CDR3 DNA reads as TGCGCCAGCAGTTGGACATTGAACACTGAAGCTTTCTTT. The chain couples TRBV10-1 to TRBJ1-1; possible D gene TRBD1, 5 bases. Germline-derived CDR1 and CDR2 are WNHNN and SYGVQD (reference sequence). V was cut by 5 bases and J by 0 bases, with 7 bases left in between. The CDR3 sequence is 13 residues long.

The CDR3 is CASSRQGPNSYEQYF. CDR3 bases: TGTGCCAGCAGCCGACAGGGCCCGAACTCCTACGAGCAGTACTTC. The chain has TRBV5-6 and TRBJ2-7, with TRBD1 identical over 7 bases. V shed 4 bases and J 0 bases; nucleotides not matched to a gene: 7. The germline gives CDR1 SGHDT, CDR2 YYEEEE. This CDR3 has 15 residues.

The V gene is TRBV18, the J gene TRBJ2-2, with D possibly matching TRBD1 (5 bases). The V end lost 1 base, the J end lost 7 bases, and 7 bases lay between the germline ends. The CDR3 is 13 residues long. Per the germline V gene, CDR1 is KGHSH and CDR2 is LQKENI. As DNA, the CDR3 is TGTGCCAGCTCACCACAGGGGTACGGGGAGCTGTTTTTT. This encodes CASSPQGYGELFF. Looking up the rest from reference TRBV18 and TRBJ2-2 gives the full variable domain: NAGVMQNPRHLVRRRGQEARLRCSPMKGHSHVYWYRQLPEEGLKFMVYLQKENIIDESGMPKERFSAEFPKEGPSILRIQQVVRGDSAAYFCASSPQGYGELFFGEGSRLTVL.

J is TRBJ2-3 and V is TRBV28; 7 positions agree with TRBD2. The CDR3 length is 13 residues. J was trimmed by 5 bases and V by 7 bases; bases with no gene match: 6. Germline V gives CDR1 MDHEN, CDR2 SYDVKM. The CDR3 loop reads CASNWGGEDTQYF. CDR3 DNA: TGTGCCAGCAATTGGGGGGGTGAAGATACGCAGTATTTT.

In regard to this clone: An end of the junction differs from the germline gene, which may be a read error. The CDR3 sequence: CASSQGAWGGFDF. Written as DNA, the CDR3 is TGTGCCAGCAGCCAAGGGGCTTGGGGGGGATTCGATTTT. This chain uses TRBV3-1 (or the pseudogene TRBV3-2) with TRBJ1-3; weak D call: TRBD1 (5 bases). CDR1 LGHDT and CDR2 YNNKEL come from the germline V gene (reference sequence). The CDR3 covers 13 residues.

The chain links TRBV24-1 to TRBJ1-5; 8 bases fit TRBD1. The V segment lost 0 bases and the J segment 5 bases; nucleotides outside the gene matches: 2. CDR1 KGHDR and CDR2 SFDVKD come from the germline V gene. This CDR3 has 15 amino acids. This chain's CDR3 is CATSDLSGGDQPQHF. The CDR3 coding sequence is TGTGCCACCAGTGATTTGTCAGGGGGCGATCAGCCCCAGCATTTT.

The rearrangement uses TRBV3-1 (or the pseudogene TRBV3-2) and TRBJ1-5; no reliable D call. Between the trimmed V and J ends, which lost 1 base and 0 bases, there was a span of 10 bases. The CDR3 length is 16 residues. Germline V lookup: CDR1 LGHDT, CDR2 YNNKEL (reference sequence). The CDR3 sequence: CASSQVVRYSNQPQHF. The CDR3 bases are TGTGCCAGCAGCCAAGTGGTGCGCTATAGCAATCAGCCCCAGCATTTT.

The chain couples TRBV27 to TRBJ2-7, with D possibly matching TRBD1 (6 bases). Trimming left V 0 bases short and J 4 bases short, with 22 bases between. CDR3 size: 18 residues. Germline CDR1 is MNHEY and CDR2 is SMNVEV (reference sequence). The CDR3 DNA sequence: TGTGCCAGCAGTTTATCCGCTTCGGGACATCGTGGTAGGTACGAGCAGTACTTC. Translation: CASSLSASGHRGRYEQYF.

This chain links TRBV6-6 with TRBJ2-1, with a possible D match to TRBD1 (6 bases). CDR1 is MNHNY, CDR2 SVGAGI, per germline (reference sequence). The V and J ends lost 11 bases and 12 bases respectively, with 17 bases between them. The CDR3 runs 11 residues. The CDR3 sequence: CASLQGRWQFF. The DNA of the CDR3 is TGTGCCTCTCTACAGGGAAGATGGCAGTTCTTC.

The CDR3 region is CASSQDSSWDSPLHF. In nucleotides, the CDR3 is TGCGCCAGCAGCCAAGATAGCAGCTGGGATTCACCCCTCCACTTT. This chain joins TRBV4-3 and TRBJ1-6; D call uncertain. Trimming pared 0 bases from V and 8 bases from J, leaving 11 bases between. The V gene's germline CDR1 is LGHNA and CDR2 YSLEER. The CDR3 loop spans 15 amino acids.

The chain couples TRBV5-1 to TRBJ1-3; possible D gene TRBD1, 6 bases. The V and J ends lost 5 bases and 1 base respectively, with 10 bases between them. The CDR3 covers 14 residues. CDR1 is SGHRS and CDR2 is YFSETQ in the germline V gene. In DNA, the CDR3 is TGCGCCAGCAGTCCTGACAGGTCTGGAAACACCATATATTTT. Translation gives CASSPDRSGNTIYF.

The CDR3 DNA reads TGTGCCACCAGCAGAGATCTCGCGGCAGCTAGCAATTCACCCCTCCACTTT. This sequence encodes CATSRDLAAASNSPLHF. V gene TRBV15 combines with J gene TRBJ1-6; D gene uncertain. This CDR3 region has 17 residues. The V end lost 0 bases, the J end lost 7 bases, and 16 bases lay between the germline ends. Germline values: CDR1 LNHNV, CDR2 YYDKDF (reference sequence).

V usage is TRBV7-2 and J usage is TRBJ1-3, with 10 bases lining up with TRBD1. Germline loops: CDR1 SGHTA, CDR2 FQGNSA. With 7 bases clipped from V and 0 bases from J, the junction kept 3 bases outside the gene matches. The length of the CDR3 is 15 residues. The CDR3 coding sequence is TGTGCCAGCACGGACAGGGGGACCTCTGGAAACACCATATATTTT. It yields the protein CASTDRGTSGNTIYF.